Following are 10 T cell receptor beta chains from one sample sequenced in a study of blood T cell repertoires in COVID-19. Only in-frame clones appear in the TCRdb table, and some are missing; sequencing was by immunoSEQ multiplex PCR. Of 200,000 to 300,000 clones detected, around 87% appear once; the ten largest clones hold around 3.3%. Sequencing was carried out using PBMCs or T cells enriched from blood (not recorded which). These receptors originate from a woman aged 40 to 49 with acute COVID-19.

CDR3 amino acids: CASSTSRGTGGNTEAFF. CDR3 DNA: TGCGCCAGCAGCACCTCTAGGGGCACAGGGGGGAACACTGAAGCTTTCTTT. The J gene is TRBJ1-1, the V gene TRBV5-1, with 8 bases identical to TRBD1. Per germline, CDR1 SGHRS and CDR2 YFSETQ. The CDR3 contains 17 residues. Trimming took 4 bases from V and 1 from J; bases not matched to a gene: 12.

V gene TRBV3-1 (or the pseudogene TRBV3-2) combines with J gene TRBJ2-3, with 11 bases lining up with TRBD2. Trimming took 4 bases from V and 6 from J; bases not matched to a gene: 6. CDR1 is LGHDT and CDR2 is YNNKEL in the germline V gene (reference sequence). The CDR3 has 15 residues. The CDR3 coding sequence is TGTGCCAGCAGCCTTGATAGCGGGAGGGCCGATACGCAGTATTTT. Protein sequence: CASSLDSGRADTQYF.

The V call is TRBV12-3 or TRBV12-4, the J call TRBJ2-7, with D perhaps TRBD2 (5 bases). The CDR3 extends over 13 amino acids. V lost 4 bases and J 1 base, leaving 8 bases between the germline ends. CDR3 DNA sequence: TGTGCCAGCAGTTCCGGACTGTCCTACGAGCAGTACTTC. Translated: CASSSGLSYEQYF.

This chain links TRBV18 with TRBJ2-5, with 7 bases identical to TRBD1. CDR1 KGHSH and CDR2 LQKENI come from the germline V gene. This CDR3 contains 14 residues. Trimming removed 2 bases from V and 0 bases from J; junction bases left unmatched: 0. Here the CDR3 DNA reads TGTGCCAGCTCACCAGACAGGGACCAAGAGACCCAGTACTTC. As protein: CASSPDRDQETQYF.

The V and J genes are TRBV27 and TRBJ2-7, with D unclear. CDR3 length: 13 amino acids. Germline CDR1 is MNHEY and CDR2 is SMNVEV (reference sequence). The ends were cut back, 3 bases at V and 0 bases at J, with 6 bases in the middle. The CDR3 sequence: CASSFTLSYEQYF. In DNA, the CDR3 is TGTGCCAGCAGTTTTACTCTCTCCTACGAGCAGTACTTC.

V and J are TRBV11-3 and TRBJ2-1; the D gene is possibly TRBD2 (6 bases). This CDR3 has 16 amino acids. The V end was cut by 3 bases, the J end by 2 bases, with 14 bases between. Germline assignment: CDR1 SGHNT and CDR2 YENEEA. The chain's CDR3 is CASSLWDSWAYNEQFF. CDR3 in DNA: TGTGCCAGCAGCTTGTGGGACTCGTGGGCCTACAATGAGCAGTTCTTC.

A word on this clone: The identical CDR3 is also encoded by other nucleotide sequences in the sample. The chain employs TRBV4-1 and TRBJ2-2; D unresolved. Germline CDR1 and CDR2: MGHRA and YSYEKL. The CDR3 consists of 15 residues. V lost 1 base and J lost 1, with 7 bases in between. CDR3 in amino acids: CASSQVSENTGELFF. Written as DNA, the CDR3 is TGCGCCAGCAGCCAAGTTTCAGAGAACACCGGGGAGCTGTTTTTT.

V gene TRBV3-1 (or the pseudogene TRBV3-2) combines with J gene TRBJ2-3, with 12 bases matching TRBD2. After removal of 2 bases from V and 7 bases from J, the junction contained 13 bases not matched to a gene. CDR1 is LGHDT, CDR2 YNNKEL, per germline (reference sequence). The CDR3 has 18 amino acids. CDR3 sequence (DNA): TGTGCCAGCAGCCAACCTCCTCTAGCGGGAGGGGCACCGTATACGCAGTATTTT. Amino acids: CASSQPPLAGGAPYTQYF.

J is TRBJ2-5 and V is TRBV5-5; 9 bases agree with TRBD2. There are 15 residues in the CDR3. With 4 bases clipped from V and 4 bases from J, the junction kept 8 bases outside the gene matches. The germline gives CDR1 SGHKS, CDR2 YYEKEE (reference sequence). The CDR3 here is CASSGVAGVRETQYF. The CDR3 bases are TGTGCCAGCAGCGGAGTAGCGGGAGTCAGAGAGACCCAGTACTTC.

J is TRBJ2-6 and V is TRBV18; possible D gene TRBD2, 6 bases. This CDR3 has 17 amino acids. The germline gives CDR1 KGHSH, CDR2 LQKENI. Between the trimmed V and J ends, which lost 1 base and 0 bases, there was a span of 10 bases. This CDR3 reads CASSPLGLNSGANVLTF. The CDR3 DNA sequence: TGTGCCAGCTCACCACTGGGACTGAACTCTGGGGCCAACGTCCTGACTTTC.